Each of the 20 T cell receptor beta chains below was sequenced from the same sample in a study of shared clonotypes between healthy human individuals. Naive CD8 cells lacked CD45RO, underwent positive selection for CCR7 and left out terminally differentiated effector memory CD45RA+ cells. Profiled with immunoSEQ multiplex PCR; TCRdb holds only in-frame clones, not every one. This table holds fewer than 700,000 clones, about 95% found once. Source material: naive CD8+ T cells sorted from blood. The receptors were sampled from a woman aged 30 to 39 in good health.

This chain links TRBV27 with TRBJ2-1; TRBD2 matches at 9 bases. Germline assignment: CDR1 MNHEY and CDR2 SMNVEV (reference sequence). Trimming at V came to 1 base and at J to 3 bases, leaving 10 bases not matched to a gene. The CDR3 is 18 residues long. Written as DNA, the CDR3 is TGTGCCAGCAGTTTATATGCCCCGGGCGGGAGGGTCTACAATGAGCAGTTCTTC. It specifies CASSLYAPGGRVYNEQFF.

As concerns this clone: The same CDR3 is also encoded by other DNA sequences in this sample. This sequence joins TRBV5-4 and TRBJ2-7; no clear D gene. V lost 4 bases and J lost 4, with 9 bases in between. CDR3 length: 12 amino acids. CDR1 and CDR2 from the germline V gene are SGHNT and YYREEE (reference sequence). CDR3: CASSLGLYEQYF. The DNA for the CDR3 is TGTGCCAGCAGCCTGGGTTTATACGAGCAGTACTTC.

The CDR3 region is CASSFPQGVAWNTEAFF. CDR3 nucleotides: TGTGCCAGCAGTTTCCCGCAGGGGGTTGCATGGAACACTGAAGCTTTCTTT. The chain is built from TRBV28 and TRBJ1-1; 7 bases line up with TRBD1. The CDR3 loop spans 17 amino acids. V was clipped by 3 bases and J by 1 base; unmatched bases: 11. The germline CDR1 and CDR2 sequences are MDHEN and SYDVKM.

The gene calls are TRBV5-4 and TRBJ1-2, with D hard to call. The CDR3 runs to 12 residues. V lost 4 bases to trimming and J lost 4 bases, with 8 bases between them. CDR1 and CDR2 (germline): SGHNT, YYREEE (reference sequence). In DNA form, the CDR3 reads TGTGCCAGCAGCCCAGGATCCTATGGCTACACCTTC. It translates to CASSPGSYGYTF.

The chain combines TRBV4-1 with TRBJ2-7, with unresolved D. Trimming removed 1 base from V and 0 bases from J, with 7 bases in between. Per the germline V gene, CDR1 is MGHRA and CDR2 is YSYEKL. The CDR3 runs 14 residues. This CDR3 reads CASSQAVSSYEQYF. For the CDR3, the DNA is TGCGCCAGCAGCCAAGCGGTCAGCTCCTACGAGCAGTACTTC.

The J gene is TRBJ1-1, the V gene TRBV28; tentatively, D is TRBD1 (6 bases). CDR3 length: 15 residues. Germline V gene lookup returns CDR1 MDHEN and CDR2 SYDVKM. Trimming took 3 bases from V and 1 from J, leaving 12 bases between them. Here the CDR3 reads CASSFRAGANTEAFF. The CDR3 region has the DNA TGTGCCAGCAGTTTCCGAGCAGGGGCGAACACTGAAGCTTTCTTT.

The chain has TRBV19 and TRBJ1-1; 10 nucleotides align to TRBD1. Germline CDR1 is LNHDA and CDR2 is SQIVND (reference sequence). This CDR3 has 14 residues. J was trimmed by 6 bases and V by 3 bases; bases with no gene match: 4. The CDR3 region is CASSIPGQGPEAFF. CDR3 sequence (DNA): TGTGCCAGTAGTATTCCGGGACAGGGGCCTGAAGCTTTCTTT.

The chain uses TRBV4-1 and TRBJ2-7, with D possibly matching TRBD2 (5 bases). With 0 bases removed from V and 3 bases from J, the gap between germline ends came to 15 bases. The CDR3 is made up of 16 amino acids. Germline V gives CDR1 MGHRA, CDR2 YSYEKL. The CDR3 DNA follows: TGCGCCAGCAGCCAAGAAATTGGACTTTCCTACTACGAGCAGTACTTC. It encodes CASSQEIGLSYYEQYF.

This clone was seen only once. The CDR3 protein is CASSSAGTPSYEQYF. The CDR3 DNA is TGTGCCAGCAGTTCAGCCGGGACTCCCTCCTACGAGCAGTACTTC. The chain links TRBV6-5 to TRBJ2-7, with a possible D match to TRBD2 (6 bases). CDR1 and CDR2 from the germline V gene are MNHEY and SVGAGI. V was clipped by 4 bases and J by 0 bases, with 13 bases between them. This CDR3 comprises 15 residues.

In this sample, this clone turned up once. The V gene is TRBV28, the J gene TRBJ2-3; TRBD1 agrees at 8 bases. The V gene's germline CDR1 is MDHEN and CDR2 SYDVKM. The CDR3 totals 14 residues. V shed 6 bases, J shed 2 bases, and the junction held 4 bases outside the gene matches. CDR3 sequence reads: CASSQTGDTDTQYF. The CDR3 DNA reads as TGTGCCAGCAGCCAGACAGGGGACACAGATACGCAGTATTTT.

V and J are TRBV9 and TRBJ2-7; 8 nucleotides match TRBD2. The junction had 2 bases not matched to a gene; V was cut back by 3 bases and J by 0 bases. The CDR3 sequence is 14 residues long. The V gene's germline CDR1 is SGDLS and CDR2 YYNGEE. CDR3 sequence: CASSASGFSYEQYF. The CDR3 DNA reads TGTGCCAGCAGCGCTAGCGGGTTCTCCTACGAGCAGTACTTC.

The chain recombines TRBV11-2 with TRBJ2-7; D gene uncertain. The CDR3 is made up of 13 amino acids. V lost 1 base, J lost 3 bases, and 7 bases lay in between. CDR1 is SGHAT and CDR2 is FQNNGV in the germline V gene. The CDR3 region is CASSLGNNYEQYF. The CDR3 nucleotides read TGTGCCAGCAGCTTAGGCAACAACTACGAGCAGTACTTC. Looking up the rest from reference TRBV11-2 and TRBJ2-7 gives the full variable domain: EAGVAQSPRYKIIEKRQSVAFWCNPISGHATLYWYQQILGQGPKLLIQFQNNGVVDDSQLPKDRFSAERLKGVDSTLKIQPAKLEDSAVYLCASSLGNNYEQYFGPGTRLTVT.

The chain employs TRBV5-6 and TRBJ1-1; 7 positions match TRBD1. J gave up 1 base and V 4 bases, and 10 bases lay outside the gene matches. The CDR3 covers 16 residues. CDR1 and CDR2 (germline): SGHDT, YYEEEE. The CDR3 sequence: CASSTRYRQGNTEAFF. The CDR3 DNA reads TGTGCCAGCAGCACCCGGTACCGACAGGGGAACACTGAAGCTTTCTTT.

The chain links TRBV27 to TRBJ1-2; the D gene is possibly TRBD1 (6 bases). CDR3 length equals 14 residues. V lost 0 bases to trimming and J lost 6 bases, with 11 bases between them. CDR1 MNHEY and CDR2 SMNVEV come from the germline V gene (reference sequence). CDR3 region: CASSLSGGRNGYTF. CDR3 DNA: TGTGCCAGCAGTTTATCGGGGGGGCGAAATGGCTACACCTTC.

CDR3 in DNA: TGTGCCAGCAGCTTAACGCCGGGACTAGGTTATGAGCAGTACTTC. Its protein is CASSLTPGLGYEQYF. The gene calls are TRBV5-4 and TRBJ2-7, with 8 bases fitting TRBD2. Germline V lookup: CDR1 SGHNT, CDR2 YYREEE (reference sequence). The CDR3 has 15 amino acids. Trimming cost V 2 bases and J 7 bases; bases outside gene matches: 11.

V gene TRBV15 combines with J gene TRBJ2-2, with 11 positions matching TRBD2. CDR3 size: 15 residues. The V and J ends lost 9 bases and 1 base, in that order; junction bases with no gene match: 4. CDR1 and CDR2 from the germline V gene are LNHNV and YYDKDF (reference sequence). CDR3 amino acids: CATGGTSGNTGELFF. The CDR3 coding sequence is TGTGCCACGGGAGGGACTAGCGGGAACACCGGGGAGCTGTTTTTT.

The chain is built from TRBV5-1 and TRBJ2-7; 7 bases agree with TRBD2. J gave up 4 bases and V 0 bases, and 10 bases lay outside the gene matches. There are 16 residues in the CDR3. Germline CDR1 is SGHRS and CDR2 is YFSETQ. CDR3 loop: CASSLEAGEVAYEQYF. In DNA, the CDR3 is TGCGCCAGCAGCTTGGAGGCGGGAGAGGTCGCTTACGAGCAGTACTTC.

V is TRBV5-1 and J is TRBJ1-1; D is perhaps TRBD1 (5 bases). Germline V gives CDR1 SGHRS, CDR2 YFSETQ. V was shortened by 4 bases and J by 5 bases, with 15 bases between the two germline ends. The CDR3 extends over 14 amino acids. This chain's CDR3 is CASSVKTRGTEAFF. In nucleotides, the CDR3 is TGCGCCAGCAGCGTAAAGACCCGGGGGACTGAAGCTTTCTTT.

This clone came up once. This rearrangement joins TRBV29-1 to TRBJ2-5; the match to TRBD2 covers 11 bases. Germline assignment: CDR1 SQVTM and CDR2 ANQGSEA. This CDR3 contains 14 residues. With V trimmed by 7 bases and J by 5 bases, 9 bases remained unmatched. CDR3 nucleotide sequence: TGCAGCGCTGGATCTAGCGGGAGGCGGGAGACCCAGTACTTC. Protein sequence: CSAGSSGRRETQYF.

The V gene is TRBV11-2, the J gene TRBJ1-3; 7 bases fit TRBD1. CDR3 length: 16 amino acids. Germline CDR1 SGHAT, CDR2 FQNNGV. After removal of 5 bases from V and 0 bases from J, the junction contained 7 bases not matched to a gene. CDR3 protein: CASSTRTGPSGNTIYF. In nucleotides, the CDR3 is TGTGCCAGCAGCACACGGACAGGCCCCTCTGGAAACACCATATATTTT.